Listed here are 12 T cell receptor beta chains from one sample, sequenced in a study of monozygotic twins with cystic fibrosis. The data were produced by immunoSEQ multiplex PCR, yet TCRdb's version contains in-frame clones alone and is incomplete. The table shows 30,000 to 45,000 clones, with 84% occurring only once. The sequenced sample consisted of blood. The receptor source for this set is a girl under 10 years old with cystic fibrosis.

The rearrangement links TRBV2 to TRBJ2-2; 8 nucleotides line up with TRBD1. This CDR3 contains 14 residues. Trimming took 6 bases from V and 6 from J; bases not matched to a gene: 6. Germline lookup yields CDR1 SNHLY and CDR2 FYNNEI. The DNA of the CDR3 is TGTGCCAGCAGAGGACAGGGAAGGGCCGGGGAGCTGTTTTTT. It yields the protein CASRGQGRAGELFF.

The chain combines TRBV7-8 with TRBJ2-3; unclear D gene. The V end was cut by 3 bases, the J end by 2 bases, with 6 bases between. The CDR3 sequence is 13 residues long. Germline V gene data show CDR1 as SGHVS and CDR2 as FQNEAQ. CDR3 nucleotide sequence: TGTGCCAGCAGCTTGGGTCTCACAGATACGCAGTATTTT. Protein: CASSLGLTDTQYF.

This chain joins TRBV7-6 and TRBJ2-7; the match to TRBD1 covers 9 bases. Germline V gene lookup returns CDR1 SGHVS and CDR2 FNYEAQ. The J segment lost 4 bases and the V segment lost 5 bases, leaving 6 bases of the junction unmatched. The CDR3 covers 14 residues. CDR3 DNA sequence: TGTGCCAGCAGCCGCGGACAGGGGTGGTACGAGCAGTACTTC. Translated: CASSRGQGWYEQYF.

V is TRBV25-1 and J is TRBJ2-7; the D gene is possibly TRBD1 (6 bases). V lost 6 bases, J lost 0 bases, and 9 bases lay in between. Looked up from germline, CDR1 is MGHDK and CDR2 is SYGVNS. This CDR3 comprises 13 residues. CDR3: CASRDSGSYEQYF. The CDR3 DNA reads as TGTGCCAGCAGGGACAGCGGCTCCTACGAGCAGTACTTC.

V and J are TRBV5-4 and TRBJ2-5; D uncertain. Germline CDR1 SGHNT, CDR2 YYREEE (reference sequence). The CDR3 covers 12 residues. The V end was cut by 2 bases, the J end by 4 bases, with 6 bases between. CDR3 sequence reads: CASSFERETQYF. CDR3 nucleotides: TGTGCCAGCAGCTTTGAGAGAGAGACCCAGTACTTC.

This rearrangement joins TRBV4-3 to TRBJ2-1, with D unclear. Per the germline V gene, CDR1 is LGHNA and CDR2 is YSLEER. The CDR3 spans 13 residues. V was cut by 0 bases and J by 5 bases, with 5 bases left in between. The CDR3 DNA is TGCGCCAGCAGCCAAGAATCGAACAATGAGCAGTTCTTC. Residues: CASSQESNNEQFF.

The genes are TRBV6-5 and TRBJ1-1, with a weak D call TRBD1 (5 bases). From germline, CDR1 is MNHEY and CDR2 SVGAGI. The V end lost 5 bases, the J end lost 0 bases, and 7 bases lay between the germline ends. The CDR3 sequence is 13 residues long. CDR3 DNA sequence: TGTGCCAGCAGTGCCAGGGTGAACACTGAAGCTTTCTTT. It translates to CASSARVNTEAFF.

This clone has a handful of counts. The V gene is TRBV7-2, the J gene TRBJ1-2; unclear D gene. The CDR3 is 12 amino acids. CDR1 is SGHTA, CDR2 FQGNSA, per germline. V shed 2 bases and J shed 5 bases, with 6 bases lying between them. CDR3 coding DNA: TGTGCCAGCAGCTTAAGTGTATATGGCTACACCTTC. Its protein is CASSLSVYGYTF.

The V call is TRBV7-2, the J call TRBJ2-7; weak D call: TRBD2 (5 bases). There are 16 residues in the CDR3. V shed 5 bases and J shed 5 bases, with 22 bases lying between them. CDR1 is SGHTA, CDR2 FQGNSA, per germline. Here the CDR3 reads CASSHRSRIRLHEQYF. In DNA form, the CDR3 reads TGTGCCAGCAGCCACAGAAGCAGGATAAGACTACACGAGCAGTACTTC.

This chain connects TRBV6-1 to TRBJ2-2; TRBD2 is a possible D gene (6 bases). Trimming pared 5 bases from V and 7 bases from J, leaving 8 bases between. This CDR3 contains 12 residues. The germline V gene encodes CDR1 MNHNS and CDR2 SASEGT. CDR3 protein: CASSRGNGELFF. Here the CDR3 DNA reads TGTGCCAGCAGTCGGGGGAACGGGGAGCTGTTTTTT.

The chain is built from TRBV6-5 and TRBJ2-7, with D perhaps matching TRBD2 (7 bases). Trimming removed 5 bases at V and 2 bases at J, with 13 bases between. CDR1 and CDR2 from the germline V gene are MNHEY and SVGAGI. The CDR3 runs to 14 residues. The DNA of the CDR3 is TGTGCCAGCAGTGAGGCGGGGGCCGCCTACGAGCAGTACTTC. It codes for CASSEAGAAYEQYF.

This clone occurred once. The chain is built from TRBV7-9 and TRBJ1-1, with D possibly being TRBD1 (5 bases). The V end lost 5 bases, the J end lost 5 bases, and 18 bases lay between the germline ends. Germline CDR1 is SEHNR and CDR2 is FQNEAQ (reference sequence). The CDR3 runs to 15 residues. The CDR3 DNA reads TGTGCCAGCAGCCTCCTTGGCAGGGCTAGGACTGAAGCTTTCTTT. This sequence encodes CASSLLGRARTEAFF.